This entry features one T cell receptor beta chain sequence. This sample stems from a study of memory CD4+ T cells and cytomegalovirus serostatus. Single viable CD3+CD4+CD8-CD45RO+ cells were sorted as the memory CD4+ T cells. The CDR3 has 10 amino acids. Trimming cost V 8 bases and J 4 bases, with 7 bases left between them. CDR1 GTSNPN and CDR2 SVGIG come from the germline V gene (reference sequence). Only in-frame clones appear in the TCRdb table, and some are missing; sequencing was by immunoSEQ multiplex PCR. Of approximately 50,000 clones in the sample, about three quarters were seen once. The rearrangement uses TRBV30 and TRBJ2-3, with D perhaps matching TRBD2 (6 bases). Material for sequencing was memory CD4+ T cells from blood. This TCR was recovered from an adult in good health and CMV-seropositive. The CDR3 coding sequence is TGTGCCATAGCGGCAGATACGCAGTATTTT. Residues: CAIAADTQYF.